This T cell receptor beta chain was obtained from a study of cytomegalovirus exposure and HLA in healthy donors. Across the whole study: Early release data held about 85 million unique TCRs from HLA-typed donors.

Researchers ran the PCR with 60 Vbeta and 13 Jbeta primers. Authors' methods: Later, an analysis found about 77 million unique TCR beta chains, and 9.5 million to 12 million of these were shared. Using immunoSEQ multiplex PCR, the repertoire was profiled, and TCRdb retains in-frame clones only, with some absent. The V and J calls and clone size come from that table; D and trimming were worked out from the DNA. The sample carries approximately 120,000 clones, 73% recorded once. Regarding this clone: Its antigen is not known.

J was trimmed by 6 bases and V by 5 bases; bases with no gene match: 10. The CDR3 runs 15 residues. CDR1 is SGHVS and CDR2 is FQNEAQ in the germline V gene. Study observations and caveats: Later analysis associated a missense DCLRE1C variant with TCR beta V- and J-gene trimming.

This chain uses TRBV7-8 with TRBJ1-5, with 7 bases aligning to TRBD1. This TCR was sampled from a man between 35 and 55 years old in good health and CMV-seronegative. Material for sequencing was PBMCs. The CDR3 nucleotides are TGTGCCAGCAGCCAGCGGGAGGGGGCCGCTCAGCCCCAGCATTTT. Translating gives CASSQREGAAQPQHF.